This T cell receptor beta chain is from a study of T-cell memory formation after mild COVID-19. Study-wide context: Largely donor-specific sequence clusters came from a couple of donors.

Findings of the study overall: CD4+ bias marked clones expanding day 15 to 37, unlike balanced contracting clones. Contracting CD4+ clones sat mainly in CM and EM; CD8+ in EMRA.

5'RACE with constant-segment primers built TCRalpha and TCRbeta cDNA libraries with UMIs. MiXCR was run by TCRdb on the 5' RACE reads, yielding one entry per CDR3 protein. The repertoire consists of 550,000 to 650,000 distinct CDR3 sequences, with 17% occurring once and the leading ten covering about 8.6%. Comment on this clonotype: Its matching antigen is unknown.

The CDR3 covers 15 residues. Trimming at V came to 0 bases and at J to 2 bases, leaving 2 bases not matched to a gene. Germline lookup yields CDR1 SGDLS and CDR2 YYNGEE. The chain has TRBV9 and TRBJ2-1; the match to TRBD2 covers 7 bases. The clonotype comes from an adult woman who had mild COVID-19 (a few samples of this study predate the infection). Cell type and time point are not known. Sequencing was performed on PBMCs or a T cell subset sorted from them (not recorded which). The CDR3 DNA reads as TGTGCCAGCAGCGTAGGGCGGGAGACCTACAATGAGCAGTTCTTC. It specifies CASSVGRETYNEQFF.